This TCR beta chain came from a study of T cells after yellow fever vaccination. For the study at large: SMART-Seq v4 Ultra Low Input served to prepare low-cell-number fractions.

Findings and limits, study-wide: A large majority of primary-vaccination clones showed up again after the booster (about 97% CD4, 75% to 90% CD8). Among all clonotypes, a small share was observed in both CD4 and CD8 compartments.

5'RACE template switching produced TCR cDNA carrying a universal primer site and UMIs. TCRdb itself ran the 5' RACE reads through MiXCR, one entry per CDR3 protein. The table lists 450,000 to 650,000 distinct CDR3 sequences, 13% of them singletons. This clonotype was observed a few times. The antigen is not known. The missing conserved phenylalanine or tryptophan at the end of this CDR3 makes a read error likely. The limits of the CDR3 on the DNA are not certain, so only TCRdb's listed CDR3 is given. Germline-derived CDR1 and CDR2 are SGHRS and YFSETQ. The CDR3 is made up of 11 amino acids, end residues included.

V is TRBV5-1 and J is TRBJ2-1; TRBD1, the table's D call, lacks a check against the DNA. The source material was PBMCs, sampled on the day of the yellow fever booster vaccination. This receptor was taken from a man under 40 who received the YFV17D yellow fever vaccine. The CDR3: CASSLHRGYGA.